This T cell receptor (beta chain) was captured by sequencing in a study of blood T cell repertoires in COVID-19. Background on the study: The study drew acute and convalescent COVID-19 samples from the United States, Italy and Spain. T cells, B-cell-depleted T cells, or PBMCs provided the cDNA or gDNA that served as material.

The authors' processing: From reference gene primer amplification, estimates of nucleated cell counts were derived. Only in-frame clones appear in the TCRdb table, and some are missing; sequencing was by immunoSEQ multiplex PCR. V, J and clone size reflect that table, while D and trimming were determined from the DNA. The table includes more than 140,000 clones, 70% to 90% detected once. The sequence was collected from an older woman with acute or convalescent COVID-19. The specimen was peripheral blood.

In nucleotides, the CDR3 is TGTGCCAGCAGGGGACAGGGTAACTATGGCTACACCTTC. Its translation is CASRGQGNYGYTF. This chain links TRBV12-3 or TRBV12-4 with TRBJ1-2; 9 bases align to TRBD1. Trimming at V came to 6 bases and at J to 1 base, leaving 0 bases not matched to a gene. This CDR3 is 13 amino acids long.